Listed below are T cell receptor beta chains from one sample, sequenced in a study of blood T cells in healthy people across ages. Using its own MiXCR run on the 5' RACE reads, TCRdb lists one record per CDR3 protein. The profile covers about 640,000 distinct CDR3 sequences, with about 53% appearing a single time and 30% to 45% taken by the ten largest. The sequenced material came from blood. Source of these receptors: a man in his sixties in good health. CDR3s include the opening cysteine and the closing phenylalanine or tryptophan. The D gene is left open where the match is weak. For some rows the clone size is stated as once, few or many, or as a class when expanded; others skip it.

abundance: NA; d_gene: NA; v_gene: TRBV27; j_gene: TRBJ2-7; CDR3aa: CASSVGTGTNYEQYF; CDR3nt: TGTGCCAGCAGTGTCGGGACCGGAACGAACTACGAGCAGTACTTC
abundance: NA; d_gene: NA; v_gene: TRBV5-1; j_gene: TRBJ2-7; CDR3aa: CASSLAGTPGLLGAYEQYF; CDR3nt: TGCGCCAGCAGCTTGGCTGGGACGCCGGGCCTCCTCGGAGCCTACGAGCAGTACTTC
abundance: few; d_gene: NA; v_gene: TRBV29-1; j_gene: TRBJ2-6; CDR3aa: CSVAPLGAGANVLTF; CDR3nt: TGCAGCGTTGCCCCTCTCGGGGCAGGGGCCAACGTCCTGACTTTC
abundance: NA; d_gene: NA; v_gene: TRBV20-1; j_gene: TRBJ2-1; CDR3aa: CSARDRLAGLPEQFF; CDR3nt: TGCAGTGCTAGAGATCGTTTGGCGGGATTGCCTGAGCAGTTCTTC
abundance: NA; d_gene: TRBD1; v_gene: TRBV28; j_gene: TRBJ2-5; CDR3aa: CASSSQGAGQTQYF; CDR3nt: TGTGCCAGCAGTTCCCAGGGGGCTGGGCAGACCCAGTACTTC
abundance: NA; d_gene: NA; v_gene: TRBV15; j_gene: TRBJ1-2; CDR3aa: CATSRDLGGGTSYGYTF; CDR3nt: TGTGCCACCAGCAGAGATCTTGGCGGAGGGACATCCTATGGCTACACCTTC
abundance: few; d_gene: TRBD2; v_gene: TRBV27; j_gene: TRBJ2-5; CDR3aa: CASSRKAGGIETQYF; CDR3nt: TGTGCCAGCAGTCGGAAGGCGGGGGGCATCGAGACCCAGTACTTC
abundance: NA; d_gene: NA; v_gene: TRBV12-3/TRBV12-4; j_gene: TRBJ2-7; CDR3aa: CASSQTGAYEQYF; CDR3nt: TGTGCCAGCAGCCAGACAGGCGCGTACGAGCAGTACTTC
abundance: NA; d_gene: NA; v_gene: TRBV20-1; j_gene: TRBJ2-3; CDR3aa: CSARLDSSYTDTQYF; CDR3nt: TGCAGTGCTAGACTAGACTCTTCGTACACAGATACGCAGTATTTT
abundance: NA; d_gene: TRBD2; v_gene: TRBV5-1; j_gene: TRBJ2-3; CDR3aa: CASSWSGGGTDTQYF; CDR3nt: TGCGCCAGCAGCTGGAGCGGGGGGGGCACAGATACGCAGTATTTT
abundance: NA; d_gene: NA; v_gene: TRBV3-1; j_gene: TRBJ2-5; CDR3aa: CASSQGIGGTQYF; CDR3nt: TGTGCCAGCAGCCAAGGGATTGGAGGGACCCAGTACTTC
abundance: few; d_gene: NA; v_gene: TRBV7-2; j_gene: TRBJ2-3; CDR3aa: CASSLGQTTDTQYF; CDR3nt: TGTGCCAGCAGCCTCGGACAGACCACAGATACGCAGTATTTT
abundance: few; d_gene: NA; v_gene: TRBV20-1; j_gene: TRBJ2-5; CDR3aa: CSASMYQETQYF; CDR3nt: TGCAGTGCTAGTATGTACCAAGAGACCCAGTACTTC
abundance: NA; d_gene: NA; v_gene: TRBV18; j_gene: TRBJ1-4; CDR3aa: CASSPTTMSTNEKLFF; CDR3nt: TGTGCCAGCTCACCGACCACCATGTCAACTAATGAAAAACTGTTTTTT
abundance: NA; d_gene: NA; v_gene: TRBV9; j_gene: TRBJ2-5; CDR3aa: CASSVGDRWRETQYF; CDR3nt: TGTGCCAGCAGCGTAGGCGACAGGTGGCGAGAGACCCAGTACTTC
abundance: NA; d_gene: NA; v_gene: TRBV21-1; j_gene: TRBJ2-2; CDR3aa: CASSKAGQENTGELFF; CDR3nt: TGTGCCAGCAGCAAAGCGGGGCAGGAGAACACCGGGGAGTTGTTTTTT
abundance: few; d_gene: TRBD1; v_gene: TRBV5-1; j_gene: TRBJ2-7; CDR3aa: CASRPGTGSYEQYF; CDR3nt: TGCGCCAGCAGACCCGGGACAGGGTCCTACGAGCAGTACTTC
abundance: few; d_gene: NA; v_gene: TRBV12-3/TRBV12-4; j_gene: TRBJ1-1; CDR3aa: CASSLYREVGTEAFF; CDR3nt: TGTGCCAGCAGCTTATACAGGGAAGTCGGCACTGAAGCTTTCTTT
abundance: few; d_gene: TRBD1; v_gene: TRBV5-1; j_gene: TRBJ2-3; CDR3aa: CASSALGQGGTDTQYF; CDR3nt: TGCGCCAGCAGCGCATTGGGACAGGGGGGAACAGATACGCAGTATTTT
abundance: NA; d_gene: TRBD1; v_gene: TRBV29-1; j_gene: TRBJ1-5; CDR3aa: CSLGTGINQPQHF; CDR3nt: TGCAGCTTGGGGACAGGGATAAATCAGCCCCAGCATTTT
abundance: NA; d_gene: NA; v_gene: TRBV5-4; j_gene: TRBJ1-6; CDR3aa: CASSLVTVSVSYNSPLHF; CDR3nt: TGTGCCAGCAGCTTAGTGACAGTGTCTGTCTCCTATAATTCACCCCTCCACTTT
abundance: NA; d_gene: NA; v_gene: TRBV18; j_gene: TRBJ1-6; CDR3aa: CASSTLQNSPLHF; CDR3nt: TGTGCCAGCTCTACCTTACAGAATTCACCCCTCCACTTT
abundance: NA; d_gene: TRBD1; v_gene: TRBV5-1; j_gene: TRBJ1-1; CDR3aa: CASSITGGNTEAFF; CDR3nt: TGCGCCAGCAGCATTACAGGGGGGAACACTGAAGCTTTCTTT
abundance: few; d_gene: TRBD2; v_gene: TRBV15; j_gene: TRBJ2-3; CDR3aa: CATSRALRLAGASDTQYF; CDR3nt: TGTGCCACCAGCAGAGCCCTAAGACTAGCGGGGGCGTCAGATACGCAGTATTTT
abundance: NA; d_gene: TRBD2; v_gene: TRBV20-1; j_gene: TRBJ2-5; CDR3aa: CSARGEGSQETQYF; CDR3nt: TGCAGTGCTAGAGGGGAGGGAAGTCAAGAGACCCAGTACTTC
abundance: NA; d_gene: NA; v_gene: TRBV12-3/TRBV12-4; j_gene: TRBJ2-3; CDR3aa: CASSSSVAESTDTQYF; CDR3nt: TGTGCCAGCAGTTCCTCGGTAGCCGAGAGCACAGATACGCAGTATTTT
abundance: NA; d_gene: TRBD2; v_gene: TRBV7-2; j_gene: TRBJ2-1; CDR3aa: CASSLLGGATYNEQFF; CDR3nt: TGTGCCAGCAGCTTGCTCGGGGGGGCCACCTACAATGAGCAGTTCTTC
abundance: NA; d_gene: NA; v_gene: TRBV24-1; j_gene: TRBJ1-5; CDR3aa: CATSDPATRYNQPQHF; CDR3nt: TGTGCCACCAGTGATCCGGCGACAAGGTATAATCAGCCCCAGCATTTT
abundance: few; d_gene: TRBD2; v_gene: TRBV4-1; j_gene: TRBJ2-1; CDR3aa: CASSQEGFGGGRHEQFF; CDR3nt: TGCGCCAGCAGCCAAGAGGGGTTCGGGGGGGGGCGTCATGAGCAGTTCTTC
abundance: few; d_gene: TRBD2; v_gene: TRBV6-4; j_gene: TRBJ2-3; CDR3aa: CASSDSGGSTDTQYF; CDR3nt: TGTGCCAGCAGTGACTCGGGGGGGAGCACAGATACGCAGTATTTT
abundance: few; d_gene: NA; v_gene: TRBV5-6; j_gene: TRBJ1-1; CDR3aa: CASRFGGGTEAFF; CDR3nt: TGTGCCAGCAGGTTTGGAGGTGGAACTGAAGCTTTCTTT
abundance: many; d_gene: NA; v_gene: TRBV29-1; j_gene: TRBJ2-4; CDR3aa: CSVVGFTGDIQYF; CDR3nt: TGCAGCGTTGTCGGGTTCACGGGAGACATTCAGTACTTC
abundance: NA; d_gene: TRBD1; v_gene: TRBV5-1; j_gene: TRBJ2-5; CDR3aa: CASTTGGSGETQYF; CDR3nt: TGCGCCAGCACCACAGGGGGCTCTGGGGAGACCCAGTACTTC
abundance: NA; d_gene: TRBD2; v_gene: TRBV10-3; j_gene: TRBJ2-7; CDR3aa: CAISEGTSGRVYEQYF; CDR3nt: TGTGCCATCAGTGAAGGGACTAGCGGCCGTGTCTACGAGCAGTACTTC
abundance: NA; d_gene: NA; v_gene: TRBV20-1; j_gene: TRBJ2-1; CDR3aa: CSAIDPGWVSNEQFF; CDR3nt: TGCAGTGCTATAGATCCAGGGTGGGTAAGCAATGAGCAGTTCTTC
abundance: NA; d_gene: NA; v_gene: TRBV6-5; j_gene: TRBJ1-1; CDR3aa: CASRPRGAAEAFF; CDR3nt: TGTGCCAGCAGGCCGCGGGGGGCGGCTGAAGCTTTCTTT